The 10 T cell receptor beta chains below come from one sample, sequenced in a study of spatial heterogeneity in lung cancer. TCRdb analysed the 5' RACE reads with MiXCR anew, one entry per CDR3 protein. Among about 14,000 distinct CDR3 sequences listed, less than 14% were seen once. Documented time point: sample taken at primary tumor resection. Whole RNA from tumor, nontumor lung or frozen PBMC was sequenced unsorted. Specimen: PBMCs, collected at surgery. The source is a female donor with early-stage non-small cell lung cancer.

Many counts were recorded for this clonotype. The V and J genes are TRBV4-1 and TRBJ1-1; D may be TRBD1 (6 bases). V shed 0 bases and J shed 0 bases, with 17 bases lying between them. There are 18 residues in the CDR3. Germline lookup yields CDR1 MGHRA and CDR2 YSYEKL. The CDR3: CASSQEKQGNLMNTEAFF. The CDR3 DNA follows: TGCGCCAGCAGCCAAGAAAAACAGGGAAATCTTATGAACACTGAAGCTTTCTTT.

This clonotype was seen at least ten times. This chain links TRBV7-9 with TRBJ1-1, with a possible D match to TRBD1 (6 bases). This CDR3 contains 14 residues. Germline V gene sequence: CDR1 SEHNR, CDR2 FQNEAQ (reference sequence). Trimming removed 3 bases at V and 2 bases at J, with 10 bases between. CDR3 sequence reads: CASSFGQTNTEAFF. The CDR3 DNA is TGTGCCAGCAGCTTTGGACAGACAAACACTGAAGCTTTCTTT. Full variable domain (outside the CDR3, taken from reference TRBV7-9 and TRBJ1-1): DTGVSQNPRHKITKRGQNVTFRCDPISEHNRLYWYRQTLGQGPEFLTYFQNEAQLEKSRLLSDRFSAERPKGSFSTLEIQRTEQGDSAMYLCASSFGQTNTEAFFGQGTRLTVV.

Within the sample, this clonotype is medium-sized (0.01 to 0.1%). This sequence joins TRBV30 and TRBJ2-7, with D uncertain. From germline, CDR1 is GTSNPN and CDR2 SVGIG (reference sequence). The V gene lost 1 base and the J gene lost 6 bases, with 16 bases spanning the gap. CDR3 length: 14 residues. CDR3 sequence reads: CAWSAYSIRSEQYF. Here the CDR3 DNA reads TGTGCCTGGAGTGCCTACAGTATCCGGAGCGAGCAGTACTTC. The full variable domain, with the rest looked up from reference TRBV30 and TRBJ2-7, is SQTIHQWPATLVQPVGSPLSLECTVEGTSNPNLYWYRQAAGRGLQLLFYSVGIGQISSEVPQNLSASRPQDRQFILSSKKLLLSDSGFYLCAWSAYSIRSEQYFGPGTRLTVT.

This clonotype appeared many times. CDR3 residues: CASSSHDEEQETQYF. The CDR3, as DNA: TGTGCCAGCAGTTCCCACGACGAGGAACAAGAGACCCAGTACTTC. The gene calls are TRBV6-2 or TRBV6-3 and TRBJ2-5; unclear D gene. The V end was cut by 4 bases, the J end by 2 bases, with 14 bases between. The CDR3 length is 15 residues. Per the germline V gene, CDR1 is MNHEY and CDR2 is SVGEGT.

This clonotype was seen a handful of times. V is TRBV6-5 and J is TRBJ1-1; a weak D match, TRBD1 (5 bases). V was pared by 6 bases and J by 8 bases, with 22 bases between. The CDR3 contains 15 residues. Germline V gene sequence: CDR1 MNHEY, CDR2 SVGAGI. The CDR3 bases are TGTGCCAGCAGCTCATGGGGCCTAAAAGAGGAGGAAGCTTTCTTT. Translating it yields CASSSWGLKEEEAFF.

This clonotype has just a few counts. This rearrangement joins TRBV7-2 to TRBJ2-5; maybe TRBD2 (5 bases). CDR3 length: 12 amino acids. Trimming stripped 6 bases from V and 7 bases from J, with 12 bases between. Germline V gene lookup returns CDR1 SGHTA and CDR2 FQGNSA. The CDR3 sequence: CASSSGRVTQYF. The CDR3 DNA follows: TGTGCCAGCAGTAGTGGGCGGGTGACCCAGTACTTC.

This clonotype came up many times. CDR3 bases: TGTGCCAGCAGTGTTGGCGGGACAGGGGGTTTTCAGCCCCAGCATTTT. Amino acids: CASSVGGTGGFQPQHF. V is TRBV6-1 and J is TRBJ1-5; 11 positions match TRBD1. The CDR3 has 16 amino acids. Per germline, CDR1 MNHNS and CDR2 SASEGT. V shed 4 bases and J 6 bases; nucleotides not matched to a gene: 8.

This clonotype has at least ten counts. The chain carries TRBV27 and TRBJ2-7, with TRBD1 identical over 9 bases. V gave up 4 bases and J gave up 4 bases; unmatched junction bases: 8. The germline V gene has CDR1 MNHEY and CDR2 SMNVEV (reference sequence). The CDR3 length is 15 residues. CDR3 loop: CASSSQGAGEYEQYF. The CDR3 DNA is TGTGCCAGCAGTTCACAGGGGGCCGGAGAATACGAGCAGTACTTC.

About this clonotype itself: This may stem from a read error, because a much larger clone lies one nucleotide away. The rearrangement joins TRBV7-2 to TRBJ1-6, with D uncertain. From germline, CDR1 is SGHTA and CDR2 FQGNSA. The CDR3 sequence is 14 residues long. CDR3 sequence: CASSPMRGSSPLRF. The CDR3 nucleotides are TGTGCCAGCAGCCCTATGAGAGGAAGCTCACCCCTCCGCTTT.

This clonotype was counted at least ten times. At one boundary the junction diverges from the germline segment, which might be a read error. The chain carries TRBV6-1 and TRBJ1-1; D gene uncertain. Germline values: CDR1 MNHNS, CDR2 SASEGT. The length of the CDR3 is 14 residues. The chain's CDR3 is CVSSEQPTNTEAFF. The CDR3 coding sequence is TGTGTCAGCAGTGAACAGCCGACGAACACTGAAGCTTTCTTT.